Listed below are T cell receptor beta chains from one sample, sequenced in a study of glioma-infiltrating T cells after dendritic cell vaccination. TCRdb's table, derived via immunoSEQ multiplex PCR, lists solely in-frame clones and lacks some. The sample has tens of thousands of clones, about 76% seen once. The sequenced sample was blood, obtained before dendritic cell vaccination. The receptors were sampled from a human donor with glioblastoma. Both conserved end residues are part of each CDR3. Each record gives: V gene, J gene, clone size, D gene, CDR3 length, CDR3 protein, CDR3 DNA. D genes are given only for firm matches. Clone size, where shown, is once, few, many, or a class for clones that have expanded.

>TRBV7-9|TRBJ2-2|-|TRBD2|14
CASSPRTSDGELFF
TGTGCCAGCAGCCCGCGGACTAGCGACGGGGAGCTGTTTTTT
>TRBV9|TRBJ1-4|-|TRBD1|16
CASSIHGQGSNEKLFF
TGTGCCAGCAGCATCCATGGACAGGGAAGTAACGAAAAACTGTTTTTT
>TRBV6-1|TRBJ1-3|-|-|14
CASRSTGRGNTIYF
TGTGCCAGCAGGTCCACAGGACGAGGAAACACCATATATTTT
>TRBV29-1|TRBJ2-7|few|TRBD1|16
CSARGLTGASSYEQYF
TGCAGCGCCCGTGGGCTTACAGGGGCGAGCTCCTACGAGCAGTACTTC
>TRBV5-4|TRBJ2-5|-|TRBD1|13
CASRDRGGETQYF
TGTGCCAGCCGGGACAGGGGAGGAGAGACCCAGTACTTC
>TRBV12-5|TRBJ2-1|-|TRBD2|15
CASGLVLTSGAEQFF
TGTGCTAGTGGTTTGGTACTAACTAGCGGGGCCGAGCAGTTCTTC
>TRBV6-1|TRBJ2-1|-|TRBD1|14
CAISRDRVYNEQFF
TGTGCCATCTCCCGGGACAGGGTCTACAATGAGCAGTTCTTC
>TRBV7-6|TRBJ2-4|once|TRBD1|19
CASSSVGQGAVGSKNIQYF
TGTGCCAGCAGCTCTGTAGGACAGGGGGCTGTCGGGTCCAAAAACATTCAGTACTTC
>TRBV10-2|TRBJ2-7|-|-|14
CASSEAATGYEQYF
TGCGCCAGCAGTGAGGCCGCGACAGGTTACGAGCAGTACTTC
>TRBV6-1|TRBJ2-5|-|-|13
CASSGQLKETQYF
TGTGCCAGCAGTGGACAGCTTAAAGAGACCCAGTACTTC
>TRBV4-2|TRBJ1-4|-|TRBD1|16
CASSQKGDRVDEKLFF
TGTGCCAGCAGCCAAAAGGGGGACAGGGTTGATGAAAAACTGTTTTTT
>TRBV18|TRBJ1-5|-|TRBD1|13
CASATGSNQPQHF
TGTGCCAGCGCGACAGGGAGCAATCAGCCCCAGCATTTT
>TRBV27|TRBJ1-2|-|-|14
CASSLKGRDYGYTF
TGTGCCAGCAGTTTAAAGGGGAGGGACTATGGCTACACCTTC
>TRBV7-8|TRBJ1-2|-|-|20
CASSTRDGGRNMDVNYGYTF
TGTGCCAGCAGCACCAGAGATGGGGGCAGGAATATGGATGTTAACTATGGCTACACCTTC
>TRBV6-5|TRBJ1-3|-|TRBD1|14
CASSGTGAGNTIYF
TGTGCCAGCAGTGGGACAGGGGCTGGAAACACCATATATTTT
>TRBV18|TRBJ2-2|once|TRBD1|15
CASSQGTGDAGELFF
TGTGCCAGCTCACAGGGGACAGGGGACGCCGGGGAGCTGTTTTTT
>TRBV19|TRBJ1-1|-|TRBD1|16
CASSPMDRGRATEAFF
TGTGCCAGTAGTCCCATGGACAGGGGGCGCGCCACTGAAGCTTTCTTT
>TRBV11-3|TRBJ1-6|-|-|13
CASSPGRNSPLHF
TGTGCCAGCAGCCCAGGGAGGAATTCACCCCTCCACTTT
>TRBV5-3|TRBJ1-5|few|-|17
CARSETGSRDSNQPQHF
TGTGCCAGAAGCGAAACAGGGTCGAGGGATAGCAATCAGCCCCAGCATTTT
>TRBV7-7|TRBJ2-5|once|-|13
CASSILEQETQYF
TGTGCTAGCAGTATACTAGAACAAGAGACCCAGTACTTC
>TRBV19|TRBJ1-3|-|-|15
CASSLMGDPGNTIYF
TGTGCCAGTTCGCTCATGGGAGACCCTGGAAACACCATATATTTT
>TRBV6-6|TRBJ1-6|-|TRBD1|16
CASTQEGGEGGSPLHF
TGTGCCAGCACCCAGGAAGGGGGCGAAGGGGGTTCACCCCTCCACTTT
>TRBV18|TRBJ2-6|once|-|17
CASSGGQAGSGANVLTF
TGTGCCAGCTCCGGTGGCCAGGCGGGCTCTGGGGCCAACGTCCTGACTTTC
>TRBV5-1|TRBJ1-2|-|TRBD1|14
CASSIGTGDYGYTF
TGCGCCAGCAGCATAGGGACAGGGGACTATGGCTACACCTTC
>TRBV2|TRBJ2-5|-|-|13
CASSESPFETQYF
TGTGCCAGCAGTGAATCCCCTTTCGAGACCCAGTACTTC
>TRBV5-1|TRBJ2-7|-|-|13
CASGLDGAYEQYF
TGCGCCAGCGGCTTGGACGGGGCCTACGAGCAGTACTTC
>TRBV2|TRBJ1-6|-|-|13
CASNKQGGSPLHF
TGTGCCAGCAATAAACAGGGCGGATCACCCCTCCACTTT
>TRBV25-1|TRBJ2-7|-|TRBD1|14
CASSDGTGSYEQYF
TGTGCCAGCAGTGATGGGACAGGCTCCTACGAGCAGTACTTC
>TRBV2|TRBJ2-4|-|TRBD1|15
CATRTGGPAKNIQYF
TGTGCCACCAGGACAGGGGGCCCGGCCAAAAACATTCAGTACTTC
>TRBV15|TRBJ1-1|-|TRBD1|14
CATTPGGMNTEAFF
TGTGCCACAACCCCAGGGGGGATGAACACTGAAGCTTTCTTT
>TRBV27|TRBJ1-6|-|TRBD1|13
CASKDRLDSPLHF
TGTGCCAGCAAGGACAGGCTGGATTCACCCCTCCACTTT
>TRBV18|TRBJ2-5|once|TRBD2|16
CASSPPPSGSQETQYF
TGTGCCAGCTCACCACCCCCTAGCGGATCTCAAGAGACCCAGTACTTC
>TRBV5-1|TRBJ1-1|-|-|14
CASSLEATVTEAFF
TGCGCCAGCAGCTTGGAAGCGACAGTCACTGAAGCTTTCTTT